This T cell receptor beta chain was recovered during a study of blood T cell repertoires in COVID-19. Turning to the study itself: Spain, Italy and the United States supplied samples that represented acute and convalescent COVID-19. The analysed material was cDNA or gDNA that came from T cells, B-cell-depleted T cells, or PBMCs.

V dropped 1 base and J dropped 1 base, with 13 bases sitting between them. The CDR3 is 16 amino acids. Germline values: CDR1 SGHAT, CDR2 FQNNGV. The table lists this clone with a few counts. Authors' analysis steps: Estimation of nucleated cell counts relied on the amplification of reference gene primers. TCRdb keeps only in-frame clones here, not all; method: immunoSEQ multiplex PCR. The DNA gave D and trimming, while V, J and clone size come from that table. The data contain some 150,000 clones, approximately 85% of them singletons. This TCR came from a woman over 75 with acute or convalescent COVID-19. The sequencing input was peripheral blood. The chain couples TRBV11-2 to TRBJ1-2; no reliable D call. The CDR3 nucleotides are TGTGCCAGCAGCTTAGCATTGAGGCGGCTTAACTATGGCTACACCTTC. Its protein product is CASSLALRRLNYGYTF.